The clone carrying this T cell receptor beta chain was detected only a few times. Blood genomic DNA input for TRB amplification was roughly 250-500 ng. The data originate from a study of T and B cells in COVID-19 patients. TRB rearrangements were amplified by multiplex PCR with BIOMED2 TRB-A/B primers. TCRdb analysed the multiplex PCR reads with MiXCR anew, one entry per CDR3 protein. Among 4,000 to 5,500 distinct CDR3 sequences listed, about a fifth were seen once. This TCR derives from a human donor with active COVID-19. Sequenced sample: blood.

CDR3 residues: CSPSTDTQYF. For the CDR3, the DNA is TGCAGTCCTTCCACAGATACGCAGTATTTT. The chain carries TRBV20-1 and TRBJ2-3; D ambiguous. The V gene lost 8 bases and the J gene lost 2 bases, with 5 bases spanning the gap. Looked up from germline, CDR1 is DFQATT and CDR2 is SNEGSKA (reference sequence). The CDR3 consists of 10 residues.